The rows below give T cell receptor beta chains drawn from one sample of a study of cytomegalovirus exposure and HLA in healthy donors. Sequenced by immunoSEQ multiplex PCR; TCRdb stores in-frame clones only, minus some. Here the sample spans about 170,000 clones, 62% being singletons. The sample comprised PBMCs. These receptors all come from a middle-aged man in good health and CMV-seronegative. Both conserved end residues are trimmed from each CDR3.

V	J	CDR3
TRBV30	TRBJ2-5	AWSIVQETQY
TRBV7-2	TRBJ1-1	ASSPGLVQAF
TRBV9	TRBJ1-5	ASSVGQSNQPQH
TRBV28	TRBJ1-1	ASSEFYTEEAF
TRBV7-8	TRBJ2-1	ASSLGVAGALGEQF
TRBV19	-	ASSSLGEQY
TRBV4-1	TRBJ2-5	ASSQDLGTGYKETQY
TRBV14	TRBJ2-1	ASSRIPWTGTRDNEQF
TRBV4-3	TRBJ2-1	ASSQEWRSTLSSYNEQF
TRBV21-1	TRBJ1-2	ASNLVYRFYGYT
TRBV7-9	TRBJ1-2	ASGRGDYGYT
TRBV5-4	TRBJ2-2	ASSQGTANTGELF
TRBV10-3	TRBJ2-7	AIRTGSQDYEQY
TRBV6-5	TRBJ2-3	ASSLNRDYDTDTQY
TRBV5-1	TRBJ2-5	ASSQTGGETQY
TRBV7-2	TRBJ2-7	ASSLARREGHGEQY
TRBV7-5	TRBJ1-3	ARSPTGFGNTIY
TRBV7-2	-	ASSITSGGFYEQY
TRBV4-1	TRBJ2-7	ASSKPGLNEQY
TRBV4-3	TRBJ2-1	ASSQELAGVINEQF
TRBV5-5	TRBJ2-7	ASSAGTGGLYEQY
TRBV11-3	TRBJ2-5	ASSRGGAQGQETQY
TRBV7-9	TRBJ2-7	SSSPRMREGPKQY
TRBV6-5	TRBJ2-5	ASTAGTVRETQY
TRBV7-9	TRBJ2-7	SSSPNRTSGSYEQY